What follows is one TCR beta chain and its context. Its antigen has not been determined. Per-base quality was not reported, and no clone a single base away is much larger than it. Measured from the cysteine to the phenylalanine, the CDR3 is 17 residues long. The DNA shown is the 51-base CDR3, in frame from base 1. Unmatched junction bases come to 13, with V trimmed by 7 bases and J by 1 base. Looking up the germline V gene yields CDR1 SNHLY and CDR2 FYNNEI. Collaborating institutions collected whole blood in K2EDTA tubes following their own protocols. For TCRbeta analysis, collaborator samples were shipped as frozen whole blood, as isolated PBMCs, or as DNA extracted from either sample type. This sample was included in a study of blood T cell repertoires in COVID-19 (TCRdb year 2020). For the wider study: The collaborator samples originated in the United States, Italy and Spain and spanned the acute and convalescent phases of COVID-19. The prospective study material was composed of cDNA or gDNA derived from T cells, B-cell-depleted T cells, or PBMCs. Deeply sampled blood TCRbeta repertoires from subjects exposed to, actively infected with, or recovered from COVID-19 were included in the dataset. The repertoires were released in a freely available public database intended as a resource for research on the immune response to SARS-CoV-2. Samples were obtained from the ongoing ImmuneRACE study (first 160 participants) and from 1,200 or so subjects provided by 6 global collaborators. Sample metadata almost always included a de-identified subject ID, COVID-19 status, age in years and sex. HLA class I and class II types, where available, came from metadata supplied by the sample provider rather than from assay-based typing.

The immunoSEQ Assay, a bias-controlled multiplex PCR, was used to amplify TCRbeta CDR3 regions from genomic DNA. The source study handled its data this way. Within the assay, amplification of reference gene primers was used to estimate how many nucleated cells each sample contained. To quantify the absolute abundance of each unique TCRbeta CDR3 rearrangement, sequence reads were collapsed and filtered. Productive Simpson clonality was computed per sample as the square root of Simpson's diversity index over productive rearrangements. This immuneACCESS table, as held by TCRdb, lists in-frame sequences with V and J called but not all clones. Of the missing ones, under half trace to an unresolved V gene in checked studies; the others have no known cause. D and trimming were read from the DNA, whereas the V and J calls and clone size are those reported in that table. The sample table contains more than 70,000 clones; only one count was recorded for about 87% of them. The ten largest clones represent about 9% of the sample.

What the study reported, not specific to this receptor: The amount of clinical and demographic metadata varied by source and participant and was provided uncurated.

Sample: peripheral blood. In this chain, TRBV2 is recombined with TRBJ1-3, with 7 bases in between that match TRBD1. The clonotype was recovered from a human donor in a cohort sampled during active COVID-19. The DNA sequence is as follows: TGTGCCAGCATCCGGGACAGCAGGCAGATTTCTGGAAACACCATATATTTT. Protein translation: CASIRDSRQISGNTIYF.